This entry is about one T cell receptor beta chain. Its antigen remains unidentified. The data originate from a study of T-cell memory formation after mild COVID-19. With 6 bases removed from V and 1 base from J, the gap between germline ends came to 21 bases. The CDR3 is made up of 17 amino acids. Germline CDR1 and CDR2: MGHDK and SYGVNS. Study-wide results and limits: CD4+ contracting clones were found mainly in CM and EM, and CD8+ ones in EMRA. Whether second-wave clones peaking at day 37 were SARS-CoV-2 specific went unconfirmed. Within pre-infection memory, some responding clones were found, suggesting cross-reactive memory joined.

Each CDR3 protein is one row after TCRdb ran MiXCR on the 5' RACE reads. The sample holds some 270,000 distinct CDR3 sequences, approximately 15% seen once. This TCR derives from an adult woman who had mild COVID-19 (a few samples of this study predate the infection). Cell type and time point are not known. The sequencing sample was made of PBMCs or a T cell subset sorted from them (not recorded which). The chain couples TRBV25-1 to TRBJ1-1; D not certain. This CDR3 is CASSHRSSDAQNTEAFF. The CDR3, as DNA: TGTGCCAGCAGCCACCGTTCCTCGGATGCTCAGAACACTGAAGCTTTCTTT.